The source of this T cell receptor (beta chain) is a study of blood T cells in healthy people across ages. This clonotype appeared a few times. Its antigen is still unknown. Study-wide results and caveats: Age showed a roughly linear inverse relationship with TCR beta diversity per million T cells.

Trimming took 1 base from V and 6 from J, leaving 15 bases between them. This CDR3 has 15 residues. Germline V gene lookup returns CDR1 SGHVS and CDR2 FNYEAQ. Each of the donors had around 9 milliliters of peripheral blood drawn into EDTA-treated Vacutainer tubes. PCR was performed a second time for roughly 7 to 12 cycles using a sample-barcoded 5' primer and a J-beta primer mix. TCRdb itself ran the 5' RACE reads through MiXCR, one entry per CDR3 protein. The sample lists under 800,000 distinct CDR3 sequences, 20% to 25% occurring once. The sample taken for sequencing was blood. The rearrangement uses TRBV7-6 and TRBJ1-2, with a tentative D call TRBD1 (5 bases). This TCR was sampled from a man aged 65 to 79 in good health. CDR3 in DNA: TGTGCCAGCAGCTTAGTTGGGGGTCAGGGTAATGGCTACACCTTC. It is translated as CASSLVGGQGNGYTF.